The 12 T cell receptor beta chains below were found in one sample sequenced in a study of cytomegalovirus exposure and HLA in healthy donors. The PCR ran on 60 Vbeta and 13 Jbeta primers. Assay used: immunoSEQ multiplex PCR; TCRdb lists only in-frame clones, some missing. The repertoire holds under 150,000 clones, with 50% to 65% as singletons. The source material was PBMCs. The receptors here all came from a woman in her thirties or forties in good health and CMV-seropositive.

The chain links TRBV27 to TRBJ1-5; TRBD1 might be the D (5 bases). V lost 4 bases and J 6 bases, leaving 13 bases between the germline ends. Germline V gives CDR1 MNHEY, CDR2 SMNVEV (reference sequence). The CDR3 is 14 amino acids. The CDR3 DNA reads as TGTGCCAGCAGTTATCAGGGAAACAGTCAGCCCCAGCATTTT. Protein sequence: CASSYQGNSQPQHF.

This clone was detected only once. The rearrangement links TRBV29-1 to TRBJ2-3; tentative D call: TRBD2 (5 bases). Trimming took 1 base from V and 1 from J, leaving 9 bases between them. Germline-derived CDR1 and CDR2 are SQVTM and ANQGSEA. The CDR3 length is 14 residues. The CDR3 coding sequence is TGCAGCGTTGAAGGACGGGGAGGCACAGATACGCAGTATTTT. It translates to CSVEGRGGTDTQYF.

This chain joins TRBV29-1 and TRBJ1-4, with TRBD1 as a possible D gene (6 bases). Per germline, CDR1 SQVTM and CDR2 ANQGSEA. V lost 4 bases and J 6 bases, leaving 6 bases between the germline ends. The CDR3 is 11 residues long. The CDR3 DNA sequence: TGCAGCGTTGCAGGGGATGAAAAACTGTTTTTT. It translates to CSVAGDEKLFF.

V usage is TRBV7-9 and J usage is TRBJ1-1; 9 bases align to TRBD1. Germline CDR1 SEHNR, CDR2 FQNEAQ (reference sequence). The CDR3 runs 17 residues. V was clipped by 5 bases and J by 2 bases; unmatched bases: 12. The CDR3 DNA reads TGTGCCAGCAGCCCCAGGACAGGGGTTATAGGAAACACTGAAGCTTTCTTT. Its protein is CASSPRTGVIGNTEAFF.

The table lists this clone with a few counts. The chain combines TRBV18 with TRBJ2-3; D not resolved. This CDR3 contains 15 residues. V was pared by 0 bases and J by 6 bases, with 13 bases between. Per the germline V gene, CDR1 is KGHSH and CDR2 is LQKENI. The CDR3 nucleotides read TGTGCCAGCTCACCACCGGTAGTGAGGCTGGATACGCAGTATTTT. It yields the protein CASSPPVVRLDTQYF.

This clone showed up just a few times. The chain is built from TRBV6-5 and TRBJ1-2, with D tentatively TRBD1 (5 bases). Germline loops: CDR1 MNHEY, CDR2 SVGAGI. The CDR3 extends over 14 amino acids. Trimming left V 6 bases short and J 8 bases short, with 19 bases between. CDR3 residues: CASSPSGLAWGYTF. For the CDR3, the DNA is TGTGCCAGCAGCCCCTCAGGGCTGGCCTGGGGCTACACCTTC.

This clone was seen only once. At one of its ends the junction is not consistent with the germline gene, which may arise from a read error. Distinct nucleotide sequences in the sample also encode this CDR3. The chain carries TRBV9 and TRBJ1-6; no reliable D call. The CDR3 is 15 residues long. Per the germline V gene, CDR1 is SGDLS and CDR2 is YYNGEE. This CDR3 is CASSVMTGKNSPLHF. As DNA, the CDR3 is TGTGCCAGCAGCGTGATGACCGGGAAGAATTCGCCCCTCCACTTT.

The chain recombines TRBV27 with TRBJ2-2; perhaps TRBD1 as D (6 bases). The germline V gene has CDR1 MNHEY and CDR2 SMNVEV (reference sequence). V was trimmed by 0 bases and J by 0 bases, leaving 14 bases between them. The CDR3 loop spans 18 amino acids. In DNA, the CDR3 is TGTGCCAGCAGTTTATCGACGCGACAGGTGACGAACACCGGGGAGCTGTTTTTT. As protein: CASSLSTRQVTNTGELFF.

The CDR3 sequence is CASKGGQETQYF. The DNA of the CDR3 is TGTGCCAGCAAGGGAGGCCAAGAGACCCAGTACTTC. The chain joins TRBV27 to TRBJ2-5, with D possibly matching TRBD2 (6 bases). Germline V gene lookup returns CDR1 MNHEY and CDR2 SMNVEV (reference sequence). The CDR3 consists of 12 residues. V shed 7 bases and J shed 1 base, with 7 bases lying between them.

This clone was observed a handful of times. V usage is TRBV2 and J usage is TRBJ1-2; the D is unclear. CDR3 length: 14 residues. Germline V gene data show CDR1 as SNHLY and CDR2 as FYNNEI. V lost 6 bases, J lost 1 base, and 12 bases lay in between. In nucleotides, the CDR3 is TGTGCCAGCAGGGTGCAGACTAGTAACTATGGCTACACCTTC. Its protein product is CASRVQTSNYGYTF.

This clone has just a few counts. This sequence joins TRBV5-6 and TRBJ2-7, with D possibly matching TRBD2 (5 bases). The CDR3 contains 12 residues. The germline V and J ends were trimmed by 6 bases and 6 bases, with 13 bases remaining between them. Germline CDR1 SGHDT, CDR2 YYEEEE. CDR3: CASTLLEGEQYF. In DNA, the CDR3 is TGTGCCAGCACCTTACTAGAAGGCGAGCAGTACTTC.

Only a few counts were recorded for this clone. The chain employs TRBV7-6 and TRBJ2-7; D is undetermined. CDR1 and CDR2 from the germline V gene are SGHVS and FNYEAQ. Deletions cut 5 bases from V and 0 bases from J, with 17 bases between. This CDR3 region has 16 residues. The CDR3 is CASSAFRSASSYEQYF. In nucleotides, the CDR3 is TGTGCCAGCAGCGCGTTTAGGAGCGCCTCCTCCTACGAGCAGTACTTC.